Sequencing of this T cell receptor (beta chain) was carried out in a study of cytomegalovirus exposure and HLA in healthy donors. About the research overall: Drawn from HLA-typed donors, approximately 86 million unique TCRs were held in an early data release.

Germline CDR1 and CDR2: MGHDK and SYGVNS. V was trimmed by 7 bases and J by 3 bases, leaving 7 bases between them. This CDR3 is 12 amino acids long. 60 Vbeta and 13 Jbeta primers were used in PCR. Data came from immunoSEQ multiplex PCR; TCRdb stores just in-frame clones and leaves some out. The table includes fewer than 120,000 clones, around 79% detected once. Sequencing input: PBMCs. This chain links TRBV25-1 with TRBJ2-1; D not resolved. This receptor was identified in a woman in her 30s in good health and CMV-seronegative. CDR3 bases: TGTGCCAGCATTTCCATCTACAATGAGCAGTTCTTC. Protein: CASISIYNEQFF.